The source of this TCR beta chain is a study of shared clonotypes between healthy human individuals. As for the study in general: CD4 naive and CD4 memory each took three plates per donor, while CD8 naive took two and CD8 memory one.

Deep-level assay runs were performed. Here immunoSEQ multiplex PCR was the method, and the copy in TCRdb shows in-frame clones only, minus some. The repertoire consists of some 1,400,000 clones, with over 95% occurring once and the leading ten covering 1.2%. Per germline, CDR1 SGHRS and CDR2 YFSETQ. This CDR3 has 16 residues. The V and J ends lost 4 bases and 2 bases, in that order; junction bases with no gene match: 5. Caucasian adults residing in Nashville, Tennessee made up all the donors. V and J are TRBV5-1 and TRBJ2-7; 14 bases map to TRBD2. Sequencing used naive CD4+ T cells sorted from blood. As to subset: CD45RA+ positively selected. The TCR comes from a man in his thirties or forties in good health. The DNA of the CDR3 is TGCGCCAGCAGCAGGGGACTAGCGGGAGCCGCCTACGAGCAGTACTTC. Its translation: CASSRGLAGAAYEQYF.